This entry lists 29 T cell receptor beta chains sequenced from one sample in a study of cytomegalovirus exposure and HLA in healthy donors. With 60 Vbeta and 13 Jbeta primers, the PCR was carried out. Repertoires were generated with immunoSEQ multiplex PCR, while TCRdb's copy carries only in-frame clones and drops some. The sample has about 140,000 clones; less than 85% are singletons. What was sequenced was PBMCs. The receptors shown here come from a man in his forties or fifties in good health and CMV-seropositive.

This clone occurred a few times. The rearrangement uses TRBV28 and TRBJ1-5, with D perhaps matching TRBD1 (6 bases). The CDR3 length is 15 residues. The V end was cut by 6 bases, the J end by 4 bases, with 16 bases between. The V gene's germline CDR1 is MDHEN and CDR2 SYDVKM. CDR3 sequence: CASSTRRQVNQPQHF. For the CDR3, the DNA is TGTGCCAGCAGCACTCGGCGACAGGTTAATCAGCCCCAGCATTTT.

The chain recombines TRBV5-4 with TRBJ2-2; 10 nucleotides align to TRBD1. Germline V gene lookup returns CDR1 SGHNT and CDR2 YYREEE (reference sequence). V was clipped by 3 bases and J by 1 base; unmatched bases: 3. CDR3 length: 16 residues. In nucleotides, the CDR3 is TGTGCCAGCAGCTGGGACAGGGGAATGAACACCGGGGAGCTGTTTTTT. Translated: CASSWDRGMNTGELFF. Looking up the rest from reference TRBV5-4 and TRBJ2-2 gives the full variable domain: ETGVTQSPTHLIKTRGQQVTLRCSSQSGHNTVSWYQQALGQGPQFIFQYYREEENGRGNFPPRFSGLQFPNYSSELNVNALELDDSALYLCASSWDRGMNTGELFFGEGSRLTVL.

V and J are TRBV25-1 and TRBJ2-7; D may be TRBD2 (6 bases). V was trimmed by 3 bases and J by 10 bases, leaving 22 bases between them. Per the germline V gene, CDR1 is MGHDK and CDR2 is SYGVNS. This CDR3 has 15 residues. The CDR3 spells CASSDPSVAVVTQYF. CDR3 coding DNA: TGTGCCAGCAGTGACCCATCCGTAGCGGTCGTAACTCAGTACTTC.

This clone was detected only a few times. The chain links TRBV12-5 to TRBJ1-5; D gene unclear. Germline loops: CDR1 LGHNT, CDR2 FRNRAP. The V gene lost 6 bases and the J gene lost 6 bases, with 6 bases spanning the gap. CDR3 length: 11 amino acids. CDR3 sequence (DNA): TGTGCTAGTGGGGTCGGTCAGCCCCAGCATTTT. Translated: CASGVGQPQHF.

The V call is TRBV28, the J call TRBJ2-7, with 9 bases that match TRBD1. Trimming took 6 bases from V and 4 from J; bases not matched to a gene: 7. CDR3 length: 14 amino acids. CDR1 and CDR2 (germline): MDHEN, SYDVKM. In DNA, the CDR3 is TGTGCCAGCAGACATCGGGACAGGGCTTACGAGCAGTACTTC. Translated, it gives CASRHRDRAYEQYF.

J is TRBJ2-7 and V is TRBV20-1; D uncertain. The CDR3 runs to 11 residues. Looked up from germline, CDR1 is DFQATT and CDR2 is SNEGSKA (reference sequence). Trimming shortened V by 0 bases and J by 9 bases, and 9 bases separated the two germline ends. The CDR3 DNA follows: TGCAGTGCTAGAGATTTTCCCGTGCAGTACTTC. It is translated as CSARDFPVQYF.

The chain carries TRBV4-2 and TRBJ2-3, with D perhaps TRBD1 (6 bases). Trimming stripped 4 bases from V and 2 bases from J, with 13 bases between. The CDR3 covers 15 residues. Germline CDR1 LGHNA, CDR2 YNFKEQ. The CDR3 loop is CASSPLDRDTDTQYF. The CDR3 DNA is TGTGCCAGCAGCCCGCTGGACAGAGACACAGATACGCAGTATTTT.

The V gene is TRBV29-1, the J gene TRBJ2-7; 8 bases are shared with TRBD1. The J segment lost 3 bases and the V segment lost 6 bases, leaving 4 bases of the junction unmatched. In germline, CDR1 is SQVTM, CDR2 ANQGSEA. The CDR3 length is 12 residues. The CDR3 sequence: CSVWTGLYEQYF. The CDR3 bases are TGCAGCGTCTGGACAGGGCTCTACGAGCAGTACTTC.

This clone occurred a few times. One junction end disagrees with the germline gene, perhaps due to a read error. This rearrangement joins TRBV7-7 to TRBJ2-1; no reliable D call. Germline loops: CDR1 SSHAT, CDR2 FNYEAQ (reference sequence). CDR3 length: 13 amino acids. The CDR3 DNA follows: TGTGCTAGCAGCCTCGACTCGTACAATGAGCAGTTCTTC. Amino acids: CASSLDSYNEQFF. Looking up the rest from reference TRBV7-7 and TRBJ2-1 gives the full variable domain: GAGVSQSPRYKVTKRGQDVTLRCDPISSHATLYWYQQALGQGPEFLTYFNYEAQPDKSGLPSDRFSAERPEGSISTLTIQRTEQRDSAMYRCASSLDSYNEQFFGPGTRLTVL.

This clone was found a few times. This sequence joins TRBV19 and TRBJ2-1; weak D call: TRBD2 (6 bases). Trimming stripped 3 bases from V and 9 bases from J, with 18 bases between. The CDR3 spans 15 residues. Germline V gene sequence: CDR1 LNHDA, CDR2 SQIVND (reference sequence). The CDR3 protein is CASSIRAGPVGEQFF. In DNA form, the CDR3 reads TGTGCCAGTAGTATCAGAGCGGGCCCGGTAGGTGAGCAGTTCTTC.

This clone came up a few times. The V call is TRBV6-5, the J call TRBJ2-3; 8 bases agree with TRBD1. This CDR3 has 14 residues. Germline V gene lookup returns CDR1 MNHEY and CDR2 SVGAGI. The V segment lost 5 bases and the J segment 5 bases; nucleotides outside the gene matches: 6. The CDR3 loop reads CASSIGQGGDTQYF. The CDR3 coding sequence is TGTGCCAGCAGTATAGGACAGGGTGGAGATACGCAGTATTTT.

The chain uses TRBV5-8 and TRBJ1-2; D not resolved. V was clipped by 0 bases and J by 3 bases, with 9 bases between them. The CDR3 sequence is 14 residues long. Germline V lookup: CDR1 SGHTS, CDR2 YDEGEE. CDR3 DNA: TGTGCCAGCAGCTTGGCAGGAGCGGACTATGGCTACACCTTC. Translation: CASSLAGADYGYTF.

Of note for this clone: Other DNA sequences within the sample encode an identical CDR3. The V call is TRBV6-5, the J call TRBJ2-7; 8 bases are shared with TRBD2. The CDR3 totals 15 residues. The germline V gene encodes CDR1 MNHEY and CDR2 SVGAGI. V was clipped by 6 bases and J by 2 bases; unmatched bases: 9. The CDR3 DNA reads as TGTGCCAGCAGCCCGACTAGCGCGAATACCTACGAGCAGTACTTC. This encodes CASSPTSANTYEQYF.

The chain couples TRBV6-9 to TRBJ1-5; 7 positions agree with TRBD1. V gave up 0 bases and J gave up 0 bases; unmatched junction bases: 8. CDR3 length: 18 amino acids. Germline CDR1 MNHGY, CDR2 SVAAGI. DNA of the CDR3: TGTGCCAGCAGTTATTCGCGGGACAGCCAATATAGCAATCAGCCCCAGCATTTT. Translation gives CASSYSRDSQYSNQPQHF.

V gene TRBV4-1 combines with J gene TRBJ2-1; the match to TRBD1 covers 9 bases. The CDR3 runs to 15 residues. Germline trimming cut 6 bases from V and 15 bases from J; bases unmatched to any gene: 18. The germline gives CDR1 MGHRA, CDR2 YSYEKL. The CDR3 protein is CASRGWGTGPRVVFF. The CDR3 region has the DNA TGCGCCAGCAGGGGGTGGGGGACAGGGCCTAGGGTGGTGTTCTTC.

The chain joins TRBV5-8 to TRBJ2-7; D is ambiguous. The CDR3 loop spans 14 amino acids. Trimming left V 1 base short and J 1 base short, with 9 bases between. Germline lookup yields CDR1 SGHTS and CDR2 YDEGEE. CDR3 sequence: CASSLRRSSYEQYF. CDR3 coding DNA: TGTGCCAGCAGCTTGCGCAGGTCATCCTACGAGCAGTACTTC.

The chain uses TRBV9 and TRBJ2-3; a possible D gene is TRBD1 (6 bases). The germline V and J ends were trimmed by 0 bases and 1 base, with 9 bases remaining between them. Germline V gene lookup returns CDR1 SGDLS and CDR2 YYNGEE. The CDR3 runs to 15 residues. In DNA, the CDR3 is TGTGCCAGCAGCGTAGCCAGGGGCGGCACAGATACGCAGTATTTT. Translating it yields CASSVARGGTDTQYF.

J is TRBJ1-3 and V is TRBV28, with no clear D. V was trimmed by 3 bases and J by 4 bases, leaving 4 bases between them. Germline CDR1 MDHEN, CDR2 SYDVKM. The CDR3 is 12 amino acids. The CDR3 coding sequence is TGTGCCAGCAGTTTGGCCGGAAACACCATATATTTT. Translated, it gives CASSLAGNTIYF.

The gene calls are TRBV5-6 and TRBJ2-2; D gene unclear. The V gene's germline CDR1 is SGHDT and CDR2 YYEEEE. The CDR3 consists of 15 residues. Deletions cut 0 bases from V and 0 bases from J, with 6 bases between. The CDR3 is CASSLGLANTGELFF. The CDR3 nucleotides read TGTGCCAGCAGCTTGGGGCTAGCGAACACCGGGGAGCTGTTTTTT.

CDR3 nucleotides: TGCAGCGTTGAGAGGGACAGGGGGCTTGGCTACACCTTC. Protein sequence: CSVERDRGLGYTF. This chain connects TRBV29-1 to TRBJ1-2; 12 bases are shared with TRBD1. CDR1 is SQVTM and CDR2 is ANQGSEA in the germline V gene. The junction had 3 bases not matched to a gene; V was cut back by 3 bases and J by 7 bases. The CDR3 is made up of 13 amino acids.

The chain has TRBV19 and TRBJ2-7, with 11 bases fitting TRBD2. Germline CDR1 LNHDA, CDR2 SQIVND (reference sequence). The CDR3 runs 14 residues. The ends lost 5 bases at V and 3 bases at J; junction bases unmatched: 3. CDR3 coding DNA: TGTGCCAGTAGTCGACTAGCGGGAAGCTACGAGCAGTACTTC. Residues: CASSRLAGSYEQYF.

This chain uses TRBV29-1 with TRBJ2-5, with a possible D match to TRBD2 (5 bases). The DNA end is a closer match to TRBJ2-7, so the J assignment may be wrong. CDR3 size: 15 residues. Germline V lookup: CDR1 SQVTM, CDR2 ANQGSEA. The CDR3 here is CSVEDQQRVPYEQYF. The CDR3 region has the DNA TGCAGCGTTGAAGATCAACAGAGGGTTCCTTACGAGCAGTACTTC.

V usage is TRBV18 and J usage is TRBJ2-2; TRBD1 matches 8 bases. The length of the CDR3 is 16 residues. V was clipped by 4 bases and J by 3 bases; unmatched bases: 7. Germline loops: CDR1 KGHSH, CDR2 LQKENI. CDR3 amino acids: CASSHSQGAYTGELFF. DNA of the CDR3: TGTGCCAGCTCACACAGCCAGGGGGCTTACACCGGGGAGCTGTTTTTT.

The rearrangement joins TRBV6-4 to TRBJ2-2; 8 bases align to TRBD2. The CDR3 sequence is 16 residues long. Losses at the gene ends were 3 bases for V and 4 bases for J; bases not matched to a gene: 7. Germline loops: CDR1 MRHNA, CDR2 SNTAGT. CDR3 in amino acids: CASSEGVAGTTGELFF. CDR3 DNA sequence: TGTGCCAGCAGTGAAGGAGTAGCGGGGACCACCGGGGAGCTGTTTTTT.

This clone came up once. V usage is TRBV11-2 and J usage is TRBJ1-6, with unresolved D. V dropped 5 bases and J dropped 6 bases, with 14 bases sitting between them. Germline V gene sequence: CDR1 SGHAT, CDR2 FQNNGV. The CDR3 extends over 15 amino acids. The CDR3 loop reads CASSLLSGSNSPLHF. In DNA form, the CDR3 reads TGTGCCAGCAGCCTCCTGTCCGGGAGTAATTCACCCCTCCACTTT.

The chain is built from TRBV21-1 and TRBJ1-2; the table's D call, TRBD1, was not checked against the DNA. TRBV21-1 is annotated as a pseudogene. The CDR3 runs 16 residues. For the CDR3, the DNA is TGTGCCAGCAGCAATAAGCACAGGGGGCCAGACTATGGCTACACCTTC. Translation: CASSNKHRGPDYGYTF.

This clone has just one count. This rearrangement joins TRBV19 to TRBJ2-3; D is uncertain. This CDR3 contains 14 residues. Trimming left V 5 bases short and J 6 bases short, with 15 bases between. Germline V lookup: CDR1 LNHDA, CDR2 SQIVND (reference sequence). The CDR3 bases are TGTGCCAGTAGTGCCGCCGGGTTTCCCGATACGCAGTATTTT. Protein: CASSAAGFPDTQYF. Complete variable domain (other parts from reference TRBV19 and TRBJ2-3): DGGITQSPKYLFRKEGQNVTLSCEQNLNHDAMYWYRQDPGQGLRLIYYSQIVNDFQKGDIAEGYSVSREKKESFPLTVTSAQKNPTAFYLCASSAAGFPDTQYFGPGTRLTVL.

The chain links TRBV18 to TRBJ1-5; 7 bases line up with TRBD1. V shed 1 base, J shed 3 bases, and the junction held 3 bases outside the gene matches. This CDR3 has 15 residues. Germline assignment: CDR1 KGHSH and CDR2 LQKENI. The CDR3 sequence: CASSPQGALNQPQHF. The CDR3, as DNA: TGTGCCAGCTCACCACAGGGGGCCCTCAATCAGCCCCAGCATTTT.

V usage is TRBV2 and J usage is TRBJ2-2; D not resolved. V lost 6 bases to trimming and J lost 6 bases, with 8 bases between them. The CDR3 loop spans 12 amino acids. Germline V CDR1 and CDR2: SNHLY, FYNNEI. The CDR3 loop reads CASRPSAGELFF. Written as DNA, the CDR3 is TGTGCCAGCAGACCTAGTGCCGGGGAGCTGTTTTTT. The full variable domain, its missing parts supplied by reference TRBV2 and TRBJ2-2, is EPEVTQTPSHQVTQMGQEVILRCVPISNHLYFYWYRQILGQKVEFLVSFYNNEISEKSEIFDDQFSVERPDGSNFTLKIRSTKLEDSAMYFCASRPSAGELFFGEGSRLTVL.